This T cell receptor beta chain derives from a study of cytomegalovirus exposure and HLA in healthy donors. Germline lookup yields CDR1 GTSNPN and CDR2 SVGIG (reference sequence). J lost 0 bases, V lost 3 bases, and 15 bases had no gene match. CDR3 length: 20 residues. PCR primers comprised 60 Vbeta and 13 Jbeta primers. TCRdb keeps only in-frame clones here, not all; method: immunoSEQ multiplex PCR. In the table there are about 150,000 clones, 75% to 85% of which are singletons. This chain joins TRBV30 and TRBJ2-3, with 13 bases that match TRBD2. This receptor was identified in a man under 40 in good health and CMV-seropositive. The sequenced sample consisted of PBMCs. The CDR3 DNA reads TGTGCCTGGAGGGATCCGGGACTAGCGGGGAGAGGGAAGAGCACAGATACGCAGTATTTT. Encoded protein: CAWRDPGLAGRGKSTDTQYF.